The rows below give T cell receptor beta chains drawn from one sample of a study of blood T cell repertoires in COVID-19. Repertoires were generated with immunoSEQ multiplex PCR, while TCRdb's copy carries only in-frame clones and drops some. Seen here are about 530,000 clones, roughly 89% observed once, and the top ten hold about 8%. The sequenced sample was peripheral blood. Receptors originate from a woman aged 50 to 60 with COVID-19, enrolled during active disease. Each CDR3 is given with its conserved first and last residue. A D gene is named only where the DNA matches it firmly. Clone size is not always given. Where it is, it says once, few, many or a class for expanded clones.

D gene: NA; V gene: TRBV11-2; J gene: TRBJ1-2; clone size: NA; CDR3 protein: CASSFPGEGGYGYTF; CDR3 DNA: TGTGCCAGCAGCTTCCCGGGAGAGGGTGGCTATGGCTACACCTTC
D gene: NA; V gene: TRBV6-6; J gene: TRBJ2-5; clone size: NA; CDR3 protein: CASGKSGIGETQYF; CDR3 DNA: TGTGCCAGCGGAAAGTCCGGGATCGGGGAGACCCAGTACTTC
D gene: NA; V gene: TRBV23-1; J gene: TRBJ1-6; clone size: NA; CDR3 protein: CASSLLSSYNSPLHF; CDR3 DNA: TGCGCCAGCAGTCTACTGAGCTCCTATAATTCACCCCTCCACTTT
D gene: TRBD1; V gene: TRBV5-8; J gene: TRBJ1-5; clone size: NA; CDR3 protein: CASSSPYGQGYNQPQHF; CDR3 DNA: TGTGCCAGCAGCTCACCTTATGGACAGGGGTACAATCAGCCCCAGCATTTT
D gene: NA; V gene: TRBV29-1; J gene: TRBJ2-3; clone size: NA; CDR3 protein: CSVEISLAANPDTQYF; CDR3 DNA: TGCAGCGTGGAAATCAGCCTAGCCGCTAATCCAGATACGCAGTATTTT
D gene: TRBD2; V gene: TRBV2; J gene: TRBJ2-3; clone size: NA; CDR3 protein: CASSGGLAGATDTQYF; CDR3 DNA: TGTGCCAGCAGTGGGGGACTAGCGGGGGCGACAGATACGCAGTATTTT
D gene: NA; V gene: TRBV6-6; J gene: TRBJ1-2; clone size: NA; CDR3 protein: CASTLSQGGYGYTF; CDR3 DNA: TGTGCCAGCACCCTCTCCCAGGGAGGTTATGGCTACACCTTC
D gene: TRBD2; V gene: TRBV6-5; J gene: TRBJ2-1; clone size: NA; CDR3 protein: CASSSSGAGEQFF; CDR3 DNA: TGTGCCAGCAGTTCTAGCGGGGCGGGTGAGCAGTTCTTC
D gene: NA; V gene: TRBV5-1; J gene: TRBJ1-5; clone size: NA; CDR3 protein: CASSLGPGINQPQHF; CDR3 DNA: TGCGCCAGCAGCTTGGGACCAGGGATCAATCAGCCCCAGCATTTT
D gene: NA; V gene: TRBV6-5; J gene: TRBJ2-7; clone size: NA; CDR3 protein: CASTVQGGGSYEQYF; CDR3 DNA: TGTGCCAGCACCGTCCAGGGGGGCGGCTCCTACGAGCAGTACTTC
D gene: TRBD1; V gene: TRBV6-5; J gene: TRBJ1-2; clone size: NA; CDR3 protein: CATILGQLIAYGYTF; CDR3 DNA: TGTGCCACTATCCTGGGACAGCTAATTGCCTATGGCTACACCTTC
D gene: NA; V gene: TRBV5-4; J gene: TRBJ2-5; clone size: NA; CDR3 protein: CASSRAHTSPGGETQYF; CDR3 DNA: TGTGCCAGCAGCCGAGCCCACACTAGCCCGGGTGGAGAGACCCAGTACTTC
D gene: TRBD1; V gene: TRBV6-4; J gene: TRBJ2-1; clone size: NA; CDR3 protein: CASRPGQGENEQFF; CDR3 DNA: TGTGCCAGCAGACCCGGACAGGGAGAAAATGAGCAGTTCTTC
D gene: NA; V gene: TRBV16; J gene: TRBJ2-7; clone size: NA; CDR3 protein: CASSQRGRDYEQYF; CDR3 DNA: TGTGCCAGCAGCCAAAGAGGCAGGGACTACGAGCAGTACTTC
D gene: NA; V gene: TRBV5-4; J gene: TRBJ1-5; clone size: NA; CDR3 protein: CASSPEGGQPQHF; CDR3 DNA: TGTGCCAGCAGCCCCGAGGGGGGGCAGCCCCAGCATTTT
D gene: TRBD2; V gene: TRBV9; J gene: TRBJ2-3; clone size: NA; CDR3 protein: CASSPRGTILADTQYF; CDR3 DNA: TGTGCCAGCAGCCCTCGCGGGACTATTTTAGCAGATACGCAGTATTTT
D gene: NA; V gene: TRBV20-1; J gene: TRBJ1-1; clone size: few; CDR3 protein: CSAQGLTEAFF; CDR3 DNA: TGCAGTGCCCAGGGTTTGACTGAAGCTTTCTTT
D gene: TRBD1; V gene: TRBV6-6; J gene: TRBJ2-7; clone size: NA; CDR3 protein: CASSTGQGAISGEQYF; CDR3 DNA: TGTGCCAGCAGTACAGGACAGGGGGCGATATCCGGGGAGCAGTACTTC
D gene: NA; V gene: TRBV13; J gene: TRBJ1-1; clone size: NA; CDR3 protein: CASSLNRLNTEAFF; CDR3 DNA: TGTGCCAGCAGCTTAAACAGGCTGAACACTGAAGCTTTCTTT
D gene: TRBD1; V gene: TRBV2; J gene: TRBJ1-1; clone size: NA; CDR3 protein: CASTNRPGQGTVAFF; CDR3 DNA: TGTGCCAGCACGAATCGACCGGGACAGGGGACGGTGGCTTTCTTT
D gene: TRBD1; V gene: TRBV18; J gene: TRBJ1-2; clone size: NA; CDR3 protein: CASSPPETGGSYGYTF; CDR3 DNA: TGTGCCAGCTCACCACCGGAGACAGGGGGTTCCTATGGCTACACCTTC
D gene: NA; V gene: TRBV12-3/TRBV12-4; J gene: TRBJ1-2; clone size: NA; CDR3 protein: CASSFGNAYGYTF; CDR3 DNA: TGTGCCAGCAGTTTTGGCAACGCCTATGGCTACACCTTC
D gene: NA; V gene: TRBV28; J gene: TRBJ1-2; clone size: NA; CDR3 protein: CASSSPSSVTQGYTF; CDR3 DNA: TGTGCCAGCAGTTCCCCATCCAGCGTAACGCAGGGCTACACCTTC
D gene: NA; V gene: TRBV5-1; J gene: TRBJ2-4; clone size: NA; CDR3 protein: CASSGEAKNIQYF; CDR3 DNA: TGCGCCAGTTCAGGGGAAGCCAAAAACATTCAGTACTTC
D gene: NA; V gene: TRBV5-3; J gene: TRBJ1-1; clone size: few; CDR3 protein: CARSLRKPEAFF; CDR3 DNA: TGTGCCAGAAGCTTGCGAAAGCCTGAAGCTTTCTTT
D gene: TRBD2; V gene: TRBV6-2/TRBV6-3; J gene: TRBJ2-7; clone size: once; CDR3 protein: CASSYSKDSTLAGIPYEQYF; CDR3 DNA: TGTGCCAGCAGTTACTCGAAAGATTCCACACTAGCGGGTATTCCCTACGAGCAGTACTTC
D gene: NA; V gene: TRBV5-6; J gene: TRBJ2-7; clone size: NA; CDR3 protein: CASSLSGIPYEQYF; CDR3 DNA: TGTGCCAGCAGCTTGTCGGGGATTCCCTACGAGCAGTACTTC
D gene: TRBD1; V gene: TRBV2; J gene: TRBJ1-1; clone size: NA; CDR3 protein: CASSEDRGGNAEAFF; CDR3 DNA: TGTGCCAGCAGTGAGGACAGGGGGGGGAACGCTGAAGCTTTCTTT
D gene: NA; V gene: TRBV11-2; J gene: TRBJ1-5; clone size: NA; CDR3 protein: CASSLATSQPQHF; CDR3 DNA: TGTGCCAGCAGCTTAGCGACAAGCCAGCCCCAGCATTTT
D gene: TRBD2; V gene: TRBV19; J gene: TRBJ2-1; clone size: NA; CDR3 protein: CASSLGGALGEQFF; CDR3 DNA: TGTGCCAGTAGCCTCGGGGGGGCCCTGGGTGAGCAGTTCTTC
D gene: NA; V gene: TRBV5-5; J gene: TRBJ1-4; clone size: NA; CDR3 protein: CASSQVGGEKLFF; CDR3 DNA: TGTGCCAGCAGCCAAGTCGGAGGCGAAAAACTGTTTTTT
D gene: NA; V gene: TRBV28; J gene: TRBJ1-2; clone size: NA; CDR3 protein: CASSLDSIPANYGYTF; CDR3 DNA: TGTGCCAGCAGTTTAGACAGTATCCCAGCTAACTATGGCTACACCTTC
D gene: NA; V gene: TRBV30; J gene: TRBJ1-6; clone size: once; CDR3 protein: CAQSAGANSPLHF; CDR3 DNA: TGTGCCCAATCAGCCGGAGCGAATTCACCCCTCCACTTT
D gene: NA; V gene: TRBV2; J gene: TRBJ2-7; clone size: NA; CDR3 protein: CASQPRGSSYEQYF; CDR3 DNA: TGTGCCAGCCAACCTAGGGGGAGCTCCTACGAGCAGTACTTC
D gene: NA; V gene: TRBV9; J gene: TRBJ1-5; clone size: NA; CDR3 protein: CASSSGSSMILPQHF; CDR3 DNA: TGTGCCAGCAGCTCCGGGTCCTCAATGATCCTACCCCAGCATTTT
D gene: NA; V gene: TRBV4-1; J gene: TRBJ1-2; clone size: NA; CDR3 protein: CASSQTDSYYGYTF; CDR3 DNA: TGCGCCAGCAGCCAAACCGACAGTTACTATGGCTACACCTTC
D gene: NA; V gene: TRBV7-8; J gene: TRBJ1-3; clone size: NA; CDR3 protein: CASSLAGGAPGNTIYF; CDR3 DNA: TGTGCCAGCAGCTTAGCGGGGGGTGCTCCTGGAAACACCATATATTTT
D gene: NA; V gene: TRBV11-2; J gene: TRBJ1-2; clone size: NA; CDR3 protein: CASSPTGNYGYTF; CDR3 DNA: TGTGCCAGCAGCCCGACAGGCAACTATGGCTACACCTTC
D gene: TRBD2; V gene: TRBV13; J gene: TRBJ2-3; clone size: NA; CDR3 protein: CASSSGTSGGAEGTDTQYF; CDR3 DNA: TGTGCCAGCAGCTCCGGGACTAGCGGGGGGGCCGAGGGCACAGATACGCAGTATTTT
D gene: NA; V gene: TRBV19; J gene: TRBJ2-3; clone size: NA; CDR3 protein: CASSIQGTDTQYF; CDR3 DNA: TGTGCCAGTAGTATACAGGGCACAGATACGCAGTATTTT